This T cell receptor (beta chain) was found in a study of cytomegalovirus exposure and HLA in healthy donors (dated by TCRdb to 2017 to 2019). Regarding the research as a whole: An earlier analysis of approximately 640 of the donors reported 250 to 300 Gb of sequence data and around 110 million unique TCR beta sequences from about 179 million T cells. A later genetic analysis took genome-wide SNP genotypes for about 55% of the 666 donors and used that subset as a discovery cohort. The study aimed to test whether cataloging public T cell receptors could reveal signatures of past pathogen exposure. High-throughput TCR immunosequencing, statistical association of individual TCRs with disease status, and machine learning were combined to predict cytomegalovirus infection status. Five DR-DQ haplotypes were handled as single units for association and clustering, since linkage in the cohort was strong. An early release that covered about 600 HLA-typed donors contained 300 to 350 gigabases of sequencing data and 80 million or so unique TCR sequences. Rather than drawing on any new phenotypic data, the later analysis identified candidate immune exposures from TCR beta sequences and the way those sequences occurred across donors. Donor age, sex, ethnicity and CMV serostatus were compiled together with the repertoire data. The study profiled the T cell repertoires of hundreds of subjects by immunosequencing and related them to cytomegalovirus serostatus. Of the 300 to 450 genotyped donors, roughly 85% fell in the genetic ancestry cluster associated with self-reported Caucasian donors. An earlier analysis of fewer than 700 of the donors applied high-throughput TCR beta sequencing to assess whether each TCR beta V gene segment acted as functional or pseudogenic. HLA typing included class I and class II loci at four-digit resolution. Typing coverage varied by locus: about 620-640 donors for A, B, C, DRB1 and DQB1; roughly 500 for DQA1; about 590 for DPA1; 450 to 480 for DPB1. All discovery cohort repertoires had been generated using a single sequencing platform. Along with the roughly 710-subject first cohort, a separate validation cohort of approximately 110 different subjects was used. A later analysis re-analyzed previously published TCR beta repertoires from hundreds of donors and added high-resolution HLA genotyping to study TCR occurrence patterns. Among 350 to 400 genotyped donors of the cohort, an average of roughly 240,000 unique TCR beta nucleotide sequences were sequenced per donor, roughly 18% of them non-productive.

Library preparation employed the immunoSEQ multiplex PCR assay. The multiplex PCR relied on a mix of 60 forward primers for TCR Vbeta segments and 13 reverse primers for TCR Jbeta segments. The CDR3 region of rearranged TCR beta genes was amplified from genomic DNA with a multiplex PCR assay. On the Illumina HiSeq System, the amplified TCR beta libraries were sequenced as 87-base-pair reads. The paper's data handling went like this. A later analysis counted tens of millions of unique TCR beta chains across the approximately 700 repertoires, and some 11 million of these chains were shared by at least two donors. To remove PCR and sequencing errors, raw reads were error-corrected and collapsed into unique sequences using a nearest-neighbor algorithm that merged closely related sequences. CDR3 sequences were aligned to IMGT reference sequences to assign V, D and J gene segments. For a sequence to be retained, at least a six-nucleotide match to both a V gene segment and a J gene segment was required. A rearrangement counted as productive if the CDR3 had no stop codons and remained in frame with V and J, and every other rearrangement counted as non-productive. Following IMGT convention, CDR3 was defined as the stretch from the second conserved V-encoded cysteine to the conserved J-encoded phenylalanine. The earlier analysis of some 550 of the donors excluded any sequence lacking an unambiguous match to a single V gene segment. In an earlier analysis of 587 of the donors, V segments were called functional above 56.7% productive rearrangements and were called segregating when the between-donor standard deviation exceeded 5%. A statistical classification framework was built for diagnosing cytomegalovirus status from the catalog of TCR beta chain sequences. V and J gene assignment, in a later analysis, came from comparing TCR nucleotide sequences with IMGT/GENE-DB human TR gene sequences. In a later analysis, CDR3 sequences and most-parsimonious VDJ recombination scenarios were assigned using the TCRdist pipeline. A later analysis defined each TCR beta chain by its CDR3 amino acid sequence plus V-gene family, and excluded reads lacking a unique V-gene family. To address suspected cross-contamination and a sequencing artifact, a later analysis removed over 500 highly shared, low-generation-probability nucleotide sequences. For each public chain, a later analysis derived a clonal expansion index from normalized ranks of inferred template counts within each repertoire. In a later analysis, generation probabilities were computed with a VDJ recombination model fitted to out-of-frame rearrangements, and the resulting probabilities were checked against IGoR. In a later analysis, TCR-TCR, TCR-HLA and TCR-CMV co-occurrence was scored with hypergeometric tests, and a repertoire-size bias correction was applied to TCR pairs. False discovery rates were estimated in a later analysis by permuting HLA or CMV assignments 20 times. In a later analysis, co-occurring TCRs were grouped using DBSCAN, and TCRdist sequence similarity was added for clustering within HLA-allele-positive subsets. Co-occurrence clustering excluded repertoires with fewer than 30,000 or more than 120,000 public chains, plus five with anomalous nucleotide sharing. TCRdb mirrors the immuneACCESS table, restricted to in-frame sequences. Some clones are absent from its copies; in checked studies, under half trace to an unresolved V gene, and the reason for the others is unknown. V, J and clone size are taken as reported in that table, and D and trimming were inferred from the DNA itself. Present in this sample are more than 150,000 clones, about four fifths of which were seen just once. About 1.9% of the sample is held by the ten biggest clonotypes.

Comments on this clone: Its recognized antigen is unknown. No per-base quality is available; no much larger clone lies one base away.

The cohort consisted of 650 to 850 healthy bone marrow donors. All cohort members were sampled while nominally healthy, although unrecorded immune exposures were likely present. The donor tested CMV seronegative, placing the donor among the 350 to 400 seronegative members of the cohort. A peripheral blood sample was provided by each donor, and peripheral blood mononuclear cells were used for TCR beta sequencing. The Qiagen DNeasy Blood Extraction Kit was used to extract genomic DNA from the blood cell samples. Summary of the overall study and its limitations: The authors suggested that the approach could potentially be generalized to other disease states and immunological phenotypes. Cytomegalovirus status was reported to be diagnosed by the classifier with high specificity and sensitivity in both the original and validation cohorts. Most CMV-associated TCR beta chains appeared to be HLA-restricted in a later analysis, and the HLA associations seemed to be driven largely by CMV exposure. In a later analysis, several top co-occurrence clusters were reported to appear linked to parvovirus B19, influenza, CMV and Epstein-Barr virus. A cluster of highly shared sequence variants was judged likely to be a technical artifact of the sequencing pipeline. While some public TCRs were present in many individuals, most TCR sequences turned up only very rarely across donors. In a later genetic analysis, fewer N-insertions in productive TCRs were reported among donors in an Asian-associated ancestry cluster than the roughly 700-donor mean. In a later analysis, some 17,000 TCR beta sequences were associated with specific HLA alleles at a false discovery rate of 0.05. In a later analysis, the rate of TCR association differed among HLA loci, with DRB1 alleles having the most associated TCRs and HLA-C alleles having the fewest. In a later analysis, HLA-associated TCR beta chains were found to be more clonally expanded and to have lower generation probabilities than equally common non-associated chains. Some IMGT-functional V segments, including TRBV6-2 and TRBV6-3, could not be told apart with the 87-base-pair reads, so those segments were excluded. In an earlier analysis of about 600 of the donors, most TCR beta V segments appeared in productive rearrangements about 87% or about 30% of the time, broadly matching IMGT annotations. Three of the identified cytomegalovirus-associated TCR beta chains were confirmed in vitro to be specific for cytomegalovirus antigens. Strong co-occurrence of HLA alleles, especially DR and DQ, made assigning TCR associations to individual alleles difficult. In a later genetic analysis, a missense DCLRE1C variant was associated with V-gene and J-gene trimming of TCR beta chains, and the association was replicated in an independent cohort. The study gave a list of roughly 150 TCR beta chains associated with cytomegalovirus. A further reported finding was that TCR beta sequences accurately predicted the HLA-A and HLA-B alleles for most subjects in the first cohort. Correlated functional status among segregating V segments might reflect linkage disequilibrium, but an unknown experimental factor could not be ruled out. Only TCR beta chains were sequenced in this cohort, and the absence of alpha or paired-chain data limited detectable features. The only immune exposure information available for the cohort was CMV serostatus. The presence/absence analyses assumed that sequencing depth was roughly uniform across donors, and that assumption may not be true. Because some donors lacked HLA typing at each locus, the association tests relied only on the typed subset. The earlier analysis of a few hundred of the donors excluded approximately 15 rarely observed V segments, including chromosome 9 orphons, because counts were too low.

Including cysteine and phenylalanine, the CDR3 has 14 amino acids. The CDR3 DNA has 42 bases and is translated from base 1. According to the germline V gene, CDR1 reads SGHAT and CDR2 reads FQNNGV. V was cut back by 1 base and J by 7 bases, leaving a gap of 8 bases between them. Recombination joined TRBV11-2 with TRBJ1-6, and the D gene may be TRBD1, 6 bases matching. This TCR came from a woman in her 30s in good health and CMV-seronegative. The sample consisted of PBMCs. CDR3 region: CASSLGTVNSPLHF. The DNA reads TGTGCCAGCAGCTTAGGGACAGTGAATTCACCCCTCCACTTT.